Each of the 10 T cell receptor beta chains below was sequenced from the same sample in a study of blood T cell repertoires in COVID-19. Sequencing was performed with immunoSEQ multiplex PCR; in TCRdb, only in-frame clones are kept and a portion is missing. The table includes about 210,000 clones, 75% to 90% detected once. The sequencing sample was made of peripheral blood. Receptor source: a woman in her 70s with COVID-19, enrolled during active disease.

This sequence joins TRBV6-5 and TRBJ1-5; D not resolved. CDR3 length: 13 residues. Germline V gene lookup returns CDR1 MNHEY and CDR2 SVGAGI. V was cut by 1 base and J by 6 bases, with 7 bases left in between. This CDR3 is CASSYWAGQPQHF. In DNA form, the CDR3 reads TGTGCCAGCAGTTACTGGGCTGGTCAGCCCCAGCATTTT.

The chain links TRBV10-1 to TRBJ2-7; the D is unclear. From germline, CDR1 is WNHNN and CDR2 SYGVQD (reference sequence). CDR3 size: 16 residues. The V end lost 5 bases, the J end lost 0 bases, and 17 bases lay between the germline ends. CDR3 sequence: CASSPLTGASSYEQYF. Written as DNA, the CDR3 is TGCGCCAGCAGTCCCTTAACCGGAGCAAGCTCCTACGAGCAGTACTTC.

CDR3 coding DNA: TGTGCCAGCAGCTCGGGGTCTGAGGTAGATACGCAGTATTTT. Protein sequence: CASSSGSEVDTQYF. This rearrangement joins TRBV7-3 to TRBJ2-3; D may be TRBD2 (5 bases). The germline V gene encodes CDR1 SGHTA and CDR2 FQGTGA. The V and J ends lost 4 bases and 5 bases respectively, with 13 bases between them. This CDR3 contains 14 residues.

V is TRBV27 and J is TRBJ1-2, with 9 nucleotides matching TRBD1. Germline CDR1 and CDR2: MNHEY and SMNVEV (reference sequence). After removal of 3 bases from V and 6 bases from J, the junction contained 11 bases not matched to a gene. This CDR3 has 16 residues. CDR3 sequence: CASSLLGTGIQDGYTF. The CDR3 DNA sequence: TGTGCCAGCAGTTTGCTTGGGACAGGGATACAGGATGGCTACACCTTC.

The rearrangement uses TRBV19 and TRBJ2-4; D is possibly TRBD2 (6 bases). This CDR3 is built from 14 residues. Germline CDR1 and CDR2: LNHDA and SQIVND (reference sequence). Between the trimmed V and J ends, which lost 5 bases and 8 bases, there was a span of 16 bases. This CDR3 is CASSSGVFRDIQYF. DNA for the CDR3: TGTGCCAGTAGTTCGGGGGTTTTTCGGGACATTCAGTACTTC.

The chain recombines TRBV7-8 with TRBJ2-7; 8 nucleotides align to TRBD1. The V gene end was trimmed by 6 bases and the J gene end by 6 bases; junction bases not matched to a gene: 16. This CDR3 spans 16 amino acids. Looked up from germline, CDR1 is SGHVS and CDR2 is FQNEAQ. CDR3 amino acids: CASSSQGAGHLAEQYF. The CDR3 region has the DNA TGTGCCAGCAGTTCCCAGGGGGCGGGACACCTTGCCGAGCAGTACTTC.

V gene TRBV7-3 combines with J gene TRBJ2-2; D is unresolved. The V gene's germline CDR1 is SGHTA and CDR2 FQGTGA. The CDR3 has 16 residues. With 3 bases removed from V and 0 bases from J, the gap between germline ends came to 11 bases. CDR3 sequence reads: CASSFHGLTNTGELFF. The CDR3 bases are TGTGCCAGCAGCTTTCACGGGTTAACGAACACCGGGGAGCTGTTTTTT.

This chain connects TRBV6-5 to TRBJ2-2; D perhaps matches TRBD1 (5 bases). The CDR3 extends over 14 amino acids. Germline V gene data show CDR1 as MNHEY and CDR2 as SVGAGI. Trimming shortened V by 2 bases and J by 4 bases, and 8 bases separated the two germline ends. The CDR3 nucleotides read TGTGCCAGCAGTTACGGGGCCCGCACCGGGGAGCTGTTTTTT. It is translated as CASSYGARTGELFF.

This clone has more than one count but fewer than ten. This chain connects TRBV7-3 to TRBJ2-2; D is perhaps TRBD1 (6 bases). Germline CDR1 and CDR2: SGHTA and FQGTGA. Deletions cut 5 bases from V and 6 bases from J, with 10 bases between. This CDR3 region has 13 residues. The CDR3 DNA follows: TGTGCCAGCAGCCCCAGGGGAGCCGGGGAGCTGTTTTTT. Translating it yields CASSPRGAGELFF.

Here the CDR3 DNA reads TGTGCCAGCAGCCCCATCGGGAGCGGGAGGGCTCCCCGTTACGAGCAGTACTTC. Its translation is CASSPIGSGRAPRYEQYF. The chain couples TRBV14 to TRBJ2-7; TRBD2 aligns across 10 bases. CDR3 length: 18 amino acids. V shed 4 bases and J 4 bases; nucleotides not matched to a gene: 16. Germline V CDR1 and CDR2: SGHDN, FVKESK.